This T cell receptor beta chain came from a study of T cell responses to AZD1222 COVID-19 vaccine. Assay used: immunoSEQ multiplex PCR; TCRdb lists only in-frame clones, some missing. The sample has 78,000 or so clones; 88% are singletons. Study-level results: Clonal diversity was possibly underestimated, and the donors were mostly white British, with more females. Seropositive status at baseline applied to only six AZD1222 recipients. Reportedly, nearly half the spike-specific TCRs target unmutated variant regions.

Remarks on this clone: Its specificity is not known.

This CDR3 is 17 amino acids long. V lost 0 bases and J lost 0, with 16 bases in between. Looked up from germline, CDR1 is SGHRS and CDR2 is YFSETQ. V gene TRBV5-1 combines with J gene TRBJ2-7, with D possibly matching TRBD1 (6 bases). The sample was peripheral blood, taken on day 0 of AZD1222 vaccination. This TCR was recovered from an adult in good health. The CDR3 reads CASSLGAGTPSSYEQYF. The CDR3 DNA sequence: TGCGCCAGCAGCTTGGGGGCCGGGACACCGAGCTCCTACGAGCAGTACTTC.